The 9 T cell receptor beta chains below come from one sample, sequenced in a study of cytomegalovirus exposure and HLA in healthy donors. The PCR contained 60 Vbeta and 13 Jbeta primers. The protocol was immunoSEQ multiplex PCR, while the TCRdb copy is restricted to in-frame clones and leaves out a portion. The sample holds around 64,000 clones, over 60% seen once. Sequenced sample: PBMCs. These receptors were collected from a man aged 30 to 39 in good health and CMV-seropositive.

CDR3 amino acids: CAWSARSGPSFYEQYF. The CDR3 DNA reads as TGTGCCTGGAGCGCGCGTAGCGGGCCTAGCTTCTACGAGCAGTACTTC. The chain couples TRBV30 to TRBJ2-5; 7 bases match TRBD2. The assigned J gene may be wrong: the sequence end matches TRBJ2-7 better. Per germline, CDR1 GTSNPN and CDR2 SVGIG (reference sequence). The CDR3 is made up of 16 amino acids.

The chain couples TRBV2 to TRBJ1-1; D gene uncertain. This CDR3 is built from 14 residues. The germline CDR1 and CDR2 sequences are SNHLY and FYNNEI. V lost 1 base and J lost 1, with 7 bases in between. DNA of the CDR3: TGTGCCAGCAGTGAAGGACGGGGGAACACTGAAGCTTTCTTT. It translates to CASSEGRGNTEAFF.

CDR3 sequence (DNA): TGTGCCAGTAATTACAGGGGCGAAAAACTGTTTTTT. It yields the protein CASNYRGEKLFF. The V gene is TRBV19, the J gene TRBJ1-4, with TRBD1 matching 7 bases. In germline, CDR1 is LNHDA, CDR2 SQIVND (reference sequence). J lost 8 bases, V lost 7 bases, and 4 bases had no gene match. The CDR3 loop spans 12 amino acids.

The rearrangement joins TRBV2 to TRBJ1-3; no reliable D call. Trimming shortened V by 3 bases and J by 0 bases, and 9 bases separated the two germline ends. Germline CDR1 reads SNHLY; CDR2 reads FYNNEI. The CDR3 has 15 amino acids. CDR3 amino acids: CASSDQFLSGNTIYF. In DNA form, the CDR3 reads TGTGCCAGCAGTGATCAGTTTCTCTCTGGAAACACCATATATTTT.

This chain uses TRBV5-6 with TRBJ2-2; D gene ambiguous. Trimming took off 1 base at V and 2 bases at J, with 3 bases between the two ends. CDR1 is SGHDT and CDR2 is YYEEEE in the germline V gene. This CDR3 is built from 13 residues. CDR3 nucleotide sequence: TGTGCCAGCAGCTTGACTAACACCGGGGAGCTGTTTTTT. Protein product: CASSLTNTGELFF.

This chain joins TRBV6-4 and TRBJ2-7; 13 bases match TRBD2. Looked up from germline, CDR1 is MRHNA and CDR2 is SNTAGT. The CDR3 sequence is 15 residues long. Unmatched junction bases numbered 1, after V lost 3 bases and J lost 2 bases. This CDR3 reads CASSETSGGAYEQYF. In DNA form, the CDR3 reads TGTGCCAGCAGTGAAACTAGCGGGGGGGCCTACGAGCAGTACTTC.

This clone came up a few times. The chain has TRBV28 and TRBJ2-6; 8 bases match TRBD1. J gave up 1 base and V 6 bases, and 8 bases lay outside the gene matches. Germline loops: CDR1 MDHEN, CDR2 SYDVKM. CDR3 length equals 17 residues. CDR3 in amino acids: CASRRTGQSSGANVLTF. The CDR3 DNA reads as TGTGCCAGCAGAAGGACAGGGCAAAGTTCTGGGGCCAACGTCCTGACTTTC.

The gene calls are TRBV5-4 and TRBJ1-2; TRBD1 agrees at 7 bases. Per the germline V gene, CDR1 is SGHNT and CDR2 is YYREEE (reference sequence). V was pared by 4 bases and J by 8 bases, with 14 bases of the junction left unmatched. The CDR3 totals 15 residues. The CDR3 reads CASSLQNLGGDGYTF. The CDR3 DNA reads as TGTGCCAGCAGCCTCCAGAACTTAGGGGGCGACGGCTACACCTTC.

The chain joins TRBV19 to TRBJ1-5; no clear D. The CDR3 runs to 16 residues. The germline V gene has CDR1 LNHDA and CDR2 SQIVND (reference sequence). The V end was cut by 3 bases, the J end by 2 bases, with 14 bases between. CDR3 loop: CASSIAGLRGNQPQHF. The CDR3 nucleotides read TGTGCCAGTAGTATTGCCGGATTACGGGGCAATCAGCCCCAGCATTTT.